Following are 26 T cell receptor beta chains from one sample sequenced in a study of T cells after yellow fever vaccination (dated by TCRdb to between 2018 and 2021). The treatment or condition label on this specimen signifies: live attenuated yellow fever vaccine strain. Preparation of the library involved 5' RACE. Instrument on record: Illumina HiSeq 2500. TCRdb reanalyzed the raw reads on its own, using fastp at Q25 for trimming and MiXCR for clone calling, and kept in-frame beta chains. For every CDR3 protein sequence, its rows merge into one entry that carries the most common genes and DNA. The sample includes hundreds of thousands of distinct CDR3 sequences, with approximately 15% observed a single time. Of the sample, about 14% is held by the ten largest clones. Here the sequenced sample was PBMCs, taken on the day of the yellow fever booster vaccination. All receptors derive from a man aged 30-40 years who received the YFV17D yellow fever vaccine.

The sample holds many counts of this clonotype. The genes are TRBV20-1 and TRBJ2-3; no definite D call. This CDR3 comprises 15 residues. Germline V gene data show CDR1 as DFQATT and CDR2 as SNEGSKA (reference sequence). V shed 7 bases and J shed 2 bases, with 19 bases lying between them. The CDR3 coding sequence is TGCAGTGTCAAACCCTTTGCGGAGAACACAGATACGCAGTATTTT. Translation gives CSVKPFAENTDTQYF.

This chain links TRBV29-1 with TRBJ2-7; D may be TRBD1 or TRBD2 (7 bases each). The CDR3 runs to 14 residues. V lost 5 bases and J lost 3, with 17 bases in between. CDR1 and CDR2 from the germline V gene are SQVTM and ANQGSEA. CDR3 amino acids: CSVRGPGGSYEQYF. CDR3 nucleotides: TGCAGCGTTAGGGGGCCCGGGGGGAGCTACGAGCAGTACTTC.

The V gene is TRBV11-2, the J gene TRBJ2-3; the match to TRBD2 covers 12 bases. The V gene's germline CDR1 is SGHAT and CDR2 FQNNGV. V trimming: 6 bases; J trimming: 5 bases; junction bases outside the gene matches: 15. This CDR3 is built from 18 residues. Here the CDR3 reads CASRKLALAGGKGDTQYF. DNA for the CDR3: TGTGCCAGCAGAAAACTCGCACTAGCGGGAGGCAAAGGAGATACGCAGTATTTT.

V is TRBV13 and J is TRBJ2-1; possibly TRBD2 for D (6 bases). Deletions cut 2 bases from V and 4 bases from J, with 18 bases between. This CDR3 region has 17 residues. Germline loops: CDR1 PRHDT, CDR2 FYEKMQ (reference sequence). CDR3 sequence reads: CASSLWTNREGYNEQFF. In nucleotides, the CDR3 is TGTGCCAGCAGCTTATGGACTAACCGAGAGGGGTACAATGAGCAGTTCTTC.

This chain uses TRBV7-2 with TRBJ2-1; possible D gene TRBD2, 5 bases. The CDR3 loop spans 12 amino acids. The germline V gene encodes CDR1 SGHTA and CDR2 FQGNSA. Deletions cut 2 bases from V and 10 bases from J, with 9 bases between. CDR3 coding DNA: TGTGCCAGCAGCTTAAGACTACCCGAGCAGTTCTTC. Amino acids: CASSLRLPEQFF.

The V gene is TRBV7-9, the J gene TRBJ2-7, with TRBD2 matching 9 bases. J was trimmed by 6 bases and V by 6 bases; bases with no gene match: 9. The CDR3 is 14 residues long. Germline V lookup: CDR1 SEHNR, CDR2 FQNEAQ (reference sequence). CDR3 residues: CASSPVSGGTEQYF. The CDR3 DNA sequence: TGTGCCAGCAGTCCTGTTAGCGGGGGAACCGAGCAGTACTTC. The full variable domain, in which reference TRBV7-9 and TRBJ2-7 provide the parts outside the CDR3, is DTGVSQNPRHKITKRGQNVTFRCDPISEHNRLYWYRQTLGQGPEFLTYFQNEAQLEKSRLLSDRFSAERPKGSFSTLEIQRTEQGDSAMYLCASSPVSGGTEQYFGPGTRLTVT.

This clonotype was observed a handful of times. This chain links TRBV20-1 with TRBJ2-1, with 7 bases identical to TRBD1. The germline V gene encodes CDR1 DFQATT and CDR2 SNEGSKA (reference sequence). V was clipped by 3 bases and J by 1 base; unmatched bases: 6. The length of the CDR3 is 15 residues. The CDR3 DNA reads TGCAGTGCTAGGGGACAGAGCGGATCCTACAATGAGCAGTTCTTC. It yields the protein CSARGQSGSYNEQFF.

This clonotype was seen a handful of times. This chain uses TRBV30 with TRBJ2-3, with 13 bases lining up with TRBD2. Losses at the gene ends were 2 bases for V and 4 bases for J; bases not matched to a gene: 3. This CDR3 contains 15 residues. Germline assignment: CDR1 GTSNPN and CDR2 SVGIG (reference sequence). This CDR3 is CAWSSGLAGADTQYF. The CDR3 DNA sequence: TGTGCCTGGAGTTCCGGACTAGCGGGAGCAGATACGCAGTATTTT.

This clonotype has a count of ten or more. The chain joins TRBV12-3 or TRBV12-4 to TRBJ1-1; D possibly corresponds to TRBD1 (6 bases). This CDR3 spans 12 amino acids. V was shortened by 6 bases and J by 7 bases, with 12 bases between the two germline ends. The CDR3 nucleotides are TGTGCCAGCAGGGGGGCAGGGAATGAAGCTTTCTTT. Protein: CASRGAGNEAFF.

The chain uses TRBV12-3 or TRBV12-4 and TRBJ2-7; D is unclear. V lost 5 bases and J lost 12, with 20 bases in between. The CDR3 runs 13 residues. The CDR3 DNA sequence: TGTGCCAGCAGTAAAACGCCCCAGGCATCCCGGTACTTC. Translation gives CASSKTPQASRYF.

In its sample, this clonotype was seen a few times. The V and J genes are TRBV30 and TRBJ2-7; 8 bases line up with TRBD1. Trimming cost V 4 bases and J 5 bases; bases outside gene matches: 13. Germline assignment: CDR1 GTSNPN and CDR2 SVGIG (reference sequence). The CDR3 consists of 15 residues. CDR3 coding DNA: TGTGCCTGGACCTCAAGAAGGACAGGGAACCACGAGCAGTACTTC. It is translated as CAWTSRRTGNHEQYF.

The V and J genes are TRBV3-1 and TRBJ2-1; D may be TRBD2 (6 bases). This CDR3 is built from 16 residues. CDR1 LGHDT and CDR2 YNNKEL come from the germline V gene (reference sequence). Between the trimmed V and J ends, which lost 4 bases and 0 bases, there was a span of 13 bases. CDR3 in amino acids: CASSRLAEISYNEQFF. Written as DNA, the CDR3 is TGTGCCAGCAGCCGCTTAGCGGAGATCTCCTACAATGAGCAGTTCTTC.

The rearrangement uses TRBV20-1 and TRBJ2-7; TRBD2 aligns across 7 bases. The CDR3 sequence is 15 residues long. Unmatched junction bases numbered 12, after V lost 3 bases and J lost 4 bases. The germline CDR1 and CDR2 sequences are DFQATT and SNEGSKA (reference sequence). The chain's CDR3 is CSASGAAAGEYEQYF. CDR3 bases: TGCAGTGCTAGCGGGGCGGCCGCGGGGGAATACGAGCAGTACTTC.

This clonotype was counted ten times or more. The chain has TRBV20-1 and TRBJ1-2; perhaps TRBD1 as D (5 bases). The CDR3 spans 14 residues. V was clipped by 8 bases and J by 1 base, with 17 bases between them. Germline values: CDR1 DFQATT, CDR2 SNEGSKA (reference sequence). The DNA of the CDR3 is TGCAGTTGCTCTTCGGGGGGACTTAACTATGGCTACACCTTC. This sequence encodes CSCSSGGLNYGYTF.

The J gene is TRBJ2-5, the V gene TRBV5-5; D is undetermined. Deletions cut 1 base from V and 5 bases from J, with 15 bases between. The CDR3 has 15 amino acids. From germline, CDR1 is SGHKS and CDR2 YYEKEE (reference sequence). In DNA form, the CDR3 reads TGTGCCAGCAGCTTGAATGTGGATTCGTGGGAGACCCAGTACTTC. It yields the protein CASSLNVDSWETQYF. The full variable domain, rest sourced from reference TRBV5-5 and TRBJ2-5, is DAGVTQSPTHLIKTRGQQVTLRCSPISGHKSVSWYQQVLGQGPQFIFQYYEKEERGRGNFPDRFSARQFPNYSSELNVNALLLGDSALYLCASSLNVDSWETQYFGPGTRLLVL.

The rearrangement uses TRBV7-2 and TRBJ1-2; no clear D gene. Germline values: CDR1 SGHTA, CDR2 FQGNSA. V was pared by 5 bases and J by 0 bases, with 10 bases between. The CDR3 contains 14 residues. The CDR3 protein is CASSQYRANYGYTF. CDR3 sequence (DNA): TGTGCCAGCAGCCAATATAGAGCTAACTATGGCTACACCTTC.

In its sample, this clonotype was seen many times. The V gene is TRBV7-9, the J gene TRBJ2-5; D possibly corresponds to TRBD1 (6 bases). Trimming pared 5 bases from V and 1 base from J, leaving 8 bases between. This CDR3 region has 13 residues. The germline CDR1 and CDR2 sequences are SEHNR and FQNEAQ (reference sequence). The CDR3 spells CASSQDSQETQYF. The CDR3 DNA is TGTGCCAGCAGCCAGGACAGCCAAGAGACCCAGTACTTC.

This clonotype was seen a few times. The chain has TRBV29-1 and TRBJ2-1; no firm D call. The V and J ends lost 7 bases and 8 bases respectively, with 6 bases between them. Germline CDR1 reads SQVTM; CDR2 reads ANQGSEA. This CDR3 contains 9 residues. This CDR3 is CSGGDEQFF. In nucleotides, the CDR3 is TGCAGCGGTGGGGATGAGCAGTTCTTC.

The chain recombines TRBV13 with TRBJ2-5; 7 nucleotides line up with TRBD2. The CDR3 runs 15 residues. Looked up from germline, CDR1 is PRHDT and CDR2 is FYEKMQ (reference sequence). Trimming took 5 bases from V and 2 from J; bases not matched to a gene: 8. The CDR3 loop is CASSERGLNQETQYF. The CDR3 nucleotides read TGTGCCAGCAGCGAGCGGGGACTAAATCAAGAGACCCAGTACTTC.

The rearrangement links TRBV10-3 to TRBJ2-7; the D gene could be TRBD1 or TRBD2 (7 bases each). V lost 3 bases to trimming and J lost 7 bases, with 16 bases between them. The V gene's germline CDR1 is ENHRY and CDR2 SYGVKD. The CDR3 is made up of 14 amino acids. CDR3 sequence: CAISDRGGAGEQYF. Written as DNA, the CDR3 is TGTGCCATCAGTGACAGGGGGGGCGCGGGTGAGCAGTACTTC.

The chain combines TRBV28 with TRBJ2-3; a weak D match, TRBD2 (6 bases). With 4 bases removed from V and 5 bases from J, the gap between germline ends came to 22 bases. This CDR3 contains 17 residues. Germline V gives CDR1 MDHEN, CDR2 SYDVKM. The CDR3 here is CASSSTLGGSSGDTQYF. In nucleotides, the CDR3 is TGTGCCAGCAGTTCTACCCTGGGGGGTAGCTCGGGAGATACGCAGTATTTT.

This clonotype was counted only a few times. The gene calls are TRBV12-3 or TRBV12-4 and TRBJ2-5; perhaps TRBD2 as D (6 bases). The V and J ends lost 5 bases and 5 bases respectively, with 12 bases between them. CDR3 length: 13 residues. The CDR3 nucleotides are TGTGCCAGCAGTCGCCTAGCGAGGGAGACCCAGTACTTC. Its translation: CASSRLARETQYF.

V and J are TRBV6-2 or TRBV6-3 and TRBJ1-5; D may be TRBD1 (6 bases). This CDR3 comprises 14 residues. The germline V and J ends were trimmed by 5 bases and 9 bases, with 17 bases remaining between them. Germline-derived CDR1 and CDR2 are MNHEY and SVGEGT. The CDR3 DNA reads TGTGCCAGCAGTCCGACCCGGGAAGGGGGGCCCCAGCATTTT. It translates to CASSPTREGGPQHF.

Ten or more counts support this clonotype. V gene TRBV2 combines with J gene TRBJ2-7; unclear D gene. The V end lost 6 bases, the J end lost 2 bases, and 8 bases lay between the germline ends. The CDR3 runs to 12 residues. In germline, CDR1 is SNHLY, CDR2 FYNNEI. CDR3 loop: CASRVGAYEQYF. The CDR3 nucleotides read TGTGCCAGCAGGGTTGGGGCCTACGAGCAGTACTTC. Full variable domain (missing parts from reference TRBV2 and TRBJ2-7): EPEVTQTPSHQVTQMGQEVILRCVPISNHLYFYWYRQILGQKVEFLVSFYNNEISEKSEIFDDQFSVERPDGSNFTLKIRSTKLEDSAMYFCASRVGAYEQYFGPGTRLTVT.

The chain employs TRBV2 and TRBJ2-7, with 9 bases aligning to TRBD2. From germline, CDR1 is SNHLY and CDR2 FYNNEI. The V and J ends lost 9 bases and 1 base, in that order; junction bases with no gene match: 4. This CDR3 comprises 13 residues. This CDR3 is CASSGSWSYEQYF. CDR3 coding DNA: TGTGCCAGTAGCGGGAGCTGGTCCTACGAGCAGTACTTC.

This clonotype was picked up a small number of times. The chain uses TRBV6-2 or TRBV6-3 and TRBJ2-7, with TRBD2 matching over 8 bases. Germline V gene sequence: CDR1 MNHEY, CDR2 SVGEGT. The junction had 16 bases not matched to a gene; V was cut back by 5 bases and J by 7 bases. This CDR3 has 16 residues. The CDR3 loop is CASSQKLRGLVFEQYF. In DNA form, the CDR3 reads TGTGCCAGCAGTCAGAAGCTGCGGGGACTAGTATTTGAGCAGTACTTC.